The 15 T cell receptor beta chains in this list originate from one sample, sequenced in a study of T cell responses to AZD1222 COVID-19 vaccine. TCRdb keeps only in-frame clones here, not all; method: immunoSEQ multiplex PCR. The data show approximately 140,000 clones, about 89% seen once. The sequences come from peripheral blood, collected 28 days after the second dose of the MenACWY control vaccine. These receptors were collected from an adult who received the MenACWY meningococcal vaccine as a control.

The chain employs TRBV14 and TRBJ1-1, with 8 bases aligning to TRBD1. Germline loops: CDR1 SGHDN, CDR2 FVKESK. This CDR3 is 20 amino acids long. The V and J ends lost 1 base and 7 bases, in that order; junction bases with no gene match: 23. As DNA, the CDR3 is TGTGCCAGCAGCCAAGGAACTCAGGGGGCCCCCTTACCGGAACTCCTTGAAGCTTTCTTT. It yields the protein CASSQGTQGAPLPELLEAFF.

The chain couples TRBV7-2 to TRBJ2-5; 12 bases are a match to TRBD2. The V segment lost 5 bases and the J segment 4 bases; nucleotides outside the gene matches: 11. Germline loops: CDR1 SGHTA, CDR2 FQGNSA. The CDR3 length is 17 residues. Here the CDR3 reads CASSPHPTSGGLETQYF. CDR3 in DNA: TGTGCCAGCAGCCCCCACCCGACTAGCGGGGGTCTAGAGACCCAGTACTTC.

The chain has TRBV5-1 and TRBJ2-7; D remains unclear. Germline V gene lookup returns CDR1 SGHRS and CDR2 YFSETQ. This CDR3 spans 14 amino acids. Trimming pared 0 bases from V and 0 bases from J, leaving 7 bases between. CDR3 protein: CASSLGTDSYEQYF. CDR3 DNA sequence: TGCGCCAGCAGCTTGGGGACGGACTCCTACGAGCAGTACTTC. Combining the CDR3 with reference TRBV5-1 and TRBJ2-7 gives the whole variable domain KAGVTQTPRYLIKTRGQQVTLSCSPISGHRSVSWYQQTPGQGLQFLFEYFSETQRNKGNFPGRFSGRQFSNSRSEMNVSTLELGDSALYLCASSLGTDSYEQYFGPGTRLTVT.

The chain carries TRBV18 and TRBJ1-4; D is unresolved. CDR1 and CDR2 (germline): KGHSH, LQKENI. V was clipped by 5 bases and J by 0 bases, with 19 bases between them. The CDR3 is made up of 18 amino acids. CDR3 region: CASSSRRAYGATNEKLFF. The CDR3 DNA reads TGTGCCAGCTCATCCAGACGCGCCTACGGTGCAACTAATGAAAAACTGTTTTTT. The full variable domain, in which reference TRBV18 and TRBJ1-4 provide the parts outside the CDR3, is NAGVMQNPRHLVRRRGQEARLRCSPMKGHSHVYWYRQLPEEGLKFMVYLQKENIIDESGMPKERFSAEFPKEGPSILRIQQVVRGDSAAYFCASSSRRAYGATNEKLFFGSGTQLSVL.

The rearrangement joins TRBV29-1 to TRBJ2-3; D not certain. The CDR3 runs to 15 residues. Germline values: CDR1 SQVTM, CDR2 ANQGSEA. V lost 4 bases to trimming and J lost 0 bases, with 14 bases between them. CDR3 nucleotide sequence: TGCAGCGTTGGAACCGCGGAGAGAAGCACAGATACGCAGTATTTT. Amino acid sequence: CSVGTAERSTDTQYF.

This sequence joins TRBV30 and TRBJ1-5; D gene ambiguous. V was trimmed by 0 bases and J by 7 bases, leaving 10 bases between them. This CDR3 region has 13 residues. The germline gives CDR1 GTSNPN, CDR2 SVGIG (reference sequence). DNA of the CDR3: TGTGCCTGGAGTGTAAGGGCCGGACAGCCCCAGCATTTT. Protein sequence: CAWSVRAGQPQHF.

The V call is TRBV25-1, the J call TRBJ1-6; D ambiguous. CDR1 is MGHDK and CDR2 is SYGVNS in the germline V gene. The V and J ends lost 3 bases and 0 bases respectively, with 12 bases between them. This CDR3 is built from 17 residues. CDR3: CASSEGGLSSYNSPLHF. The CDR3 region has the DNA TGTGCCAGCAGTGAGGGAGGTCTTAGCTCCTATAATTCACCCCTCCACTTT.

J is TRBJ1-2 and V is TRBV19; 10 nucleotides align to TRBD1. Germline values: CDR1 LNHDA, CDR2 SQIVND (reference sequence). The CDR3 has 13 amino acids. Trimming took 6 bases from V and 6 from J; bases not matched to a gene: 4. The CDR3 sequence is CASRDRGTDGYTF. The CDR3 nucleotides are TGTGCCAGTAGGGACAGGGGGACTGATGGCTACACCTTC.

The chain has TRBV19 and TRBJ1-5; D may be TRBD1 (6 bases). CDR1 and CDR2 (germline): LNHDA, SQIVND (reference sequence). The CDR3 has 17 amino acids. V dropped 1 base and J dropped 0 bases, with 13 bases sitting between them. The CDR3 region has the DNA TGTGCCAGTAGTATAGGTTTCGGACAGAATAGCAATCAGCCCCAGCATTTT. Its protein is CASSIGFGQNSNQPQHF.

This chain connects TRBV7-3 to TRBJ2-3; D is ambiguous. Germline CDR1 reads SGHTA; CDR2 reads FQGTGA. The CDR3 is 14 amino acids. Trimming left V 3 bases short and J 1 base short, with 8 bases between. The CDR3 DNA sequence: TGTGCCAGCAGCTTTGGGCAGGGCACAGATACGCAGTATTTT. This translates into CASSFGQGTDTQYF.

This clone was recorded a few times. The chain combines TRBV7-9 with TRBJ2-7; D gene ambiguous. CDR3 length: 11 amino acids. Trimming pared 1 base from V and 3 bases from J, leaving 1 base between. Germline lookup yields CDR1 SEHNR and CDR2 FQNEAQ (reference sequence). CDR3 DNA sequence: TGTGCCAGCAGCTTAGACTACGAGCAGTACTTC. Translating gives CASSLDYEQYF.

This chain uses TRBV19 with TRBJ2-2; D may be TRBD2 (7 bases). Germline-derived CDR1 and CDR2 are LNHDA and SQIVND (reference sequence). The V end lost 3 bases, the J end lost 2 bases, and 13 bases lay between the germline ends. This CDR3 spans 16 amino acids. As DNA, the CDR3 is TGTGCCAGTAGTATGGGAGGGACACTCAACACCGGGGAGCTGTTTTTT. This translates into CASSMGGTLNTGELFF. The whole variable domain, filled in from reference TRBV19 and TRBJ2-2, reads DGGITQSPKYLFRKEGQNVTLSCEQNLNHDAMYWYRQDPGQGLRLIYYSQIVNDFQKGDIAEGYSVSREKKESFPLTVTSAQKNPTAFYLCASSMGGTLNTGELFFGEGSRLTVL.

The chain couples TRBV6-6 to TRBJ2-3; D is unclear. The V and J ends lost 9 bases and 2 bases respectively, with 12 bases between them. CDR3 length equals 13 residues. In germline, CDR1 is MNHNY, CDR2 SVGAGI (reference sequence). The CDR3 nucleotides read TGTGCCAGTAAGACACGAACCACAGATACGCAGTATTTT. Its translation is CASKTRTTDTQYF.

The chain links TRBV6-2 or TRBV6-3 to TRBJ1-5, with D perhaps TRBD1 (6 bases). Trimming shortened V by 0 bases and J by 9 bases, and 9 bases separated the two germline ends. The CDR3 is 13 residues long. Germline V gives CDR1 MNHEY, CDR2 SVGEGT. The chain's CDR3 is CASSYSTGRPQHF. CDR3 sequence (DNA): TGTGCCAGCAGTTACTCGACAGGTAGGCCCCAGCATTTT.

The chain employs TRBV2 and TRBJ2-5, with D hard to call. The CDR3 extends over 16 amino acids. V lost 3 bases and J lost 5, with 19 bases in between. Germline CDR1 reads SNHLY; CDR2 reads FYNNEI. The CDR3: CASSEKSGVSGETQYF. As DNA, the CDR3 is TGTGCCAGCAGTGAGAAAAGTGGGGTATCAGGCGAGACCCAGTACTTC.